The clone carrying this T cell receptor beta chain has only a few counts. This specimen belongs to a study of blood T cell repertoires in COVID-19. Study-wide background: Acute and convalescent COVID-19 samples came from the United States, Italy and Spain. From T cells, B-cell-depleted T cells, or PBMCs came the material, which was cDNA or gDNA.

CDR1 MNHEY and CDR2 SVGEGT come from the germline V gene. This CDR3 has 17 residues. V lost 2 bases, J lost 7 bases, and 21 bases lay in between. Source study methods: Counts of nucleated cells, estimated from reference gene primer amplification, were obtained. Repertoires were generated with immunoSEQ multiplex PCR, while TCRdb's copy carries only in-frame clones and drops some. V, J and clone size were drawn from that table, and D and trimming were deduced from the DNA. Among some 74,000 clones listed, 79% were seen once. This clonotype was sampled from a woman aged 45-65 years with acute or convalescent COVID-19. The specimen was peripheral blood. The chain employs TRBV6-2 or TRBV6-3 and TRBJ2-1; tentative D call: TRBD2 (6 bases). The CDR3 sequence: CASSYRGGPGAGNEQFF. CDR3 bases: TGTGCCAGCAGTTACAGAGGAGGGCCGGGAGCAGGGAATGAGCAGTTCTTC.